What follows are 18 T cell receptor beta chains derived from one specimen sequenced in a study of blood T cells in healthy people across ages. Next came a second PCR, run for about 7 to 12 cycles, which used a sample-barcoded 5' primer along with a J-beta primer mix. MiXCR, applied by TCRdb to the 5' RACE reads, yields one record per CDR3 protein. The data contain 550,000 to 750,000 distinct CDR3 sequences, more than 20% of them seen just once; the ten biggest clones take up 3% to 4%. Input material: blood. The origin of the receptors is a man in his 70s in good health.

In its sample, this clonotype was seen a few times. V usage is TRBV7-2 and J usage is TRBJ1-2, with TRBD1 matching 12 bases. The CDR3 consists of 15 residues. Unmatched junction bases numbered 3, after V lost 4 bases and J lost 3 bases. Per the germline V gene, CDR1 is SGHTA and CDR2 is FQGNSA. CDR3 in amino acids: CASSWDRGRDYGYTF. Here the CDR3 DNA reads TGTGCCAGCAGCTGGGACAGGGGGCGCGACTATGGCTACACCTTC.

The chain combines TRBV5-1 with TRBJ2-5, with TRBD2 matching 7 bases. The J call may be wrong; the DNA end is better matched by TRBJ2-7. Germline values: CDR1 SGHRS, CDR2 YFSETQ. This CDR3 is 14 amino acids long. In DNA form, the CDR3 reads TGCGCCAGCAGCTCGCAAGGGGACTACCACGAGCAGTACTTC. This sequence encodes CASSSQGDYHEQYF.

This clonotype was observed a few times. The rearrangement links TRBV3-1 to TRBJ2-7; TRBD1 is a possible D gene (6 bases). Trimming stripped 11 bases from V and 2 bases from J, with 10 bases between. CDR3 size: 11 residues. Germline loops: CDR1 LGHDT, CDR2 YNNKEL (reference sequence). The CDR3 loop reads CAGGRAYEQYF. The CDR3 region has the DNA TGTGCCGGGGGCCGAGCCTACGAGCAGTACTTC.

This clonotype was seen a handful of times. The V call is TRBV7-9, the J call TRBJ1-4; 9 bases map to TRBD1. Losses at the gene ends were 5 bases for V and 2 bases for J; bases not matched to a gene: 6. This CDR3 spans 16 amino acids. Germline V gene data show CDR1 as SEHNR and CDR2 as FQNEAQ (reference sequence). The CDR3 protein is CASSLTGQGTNEKLFF. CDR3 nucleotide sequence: TGTGCCAGCAGCCTCACTGGACAGGGGACTAATGAAAAACTGTTTTTT.

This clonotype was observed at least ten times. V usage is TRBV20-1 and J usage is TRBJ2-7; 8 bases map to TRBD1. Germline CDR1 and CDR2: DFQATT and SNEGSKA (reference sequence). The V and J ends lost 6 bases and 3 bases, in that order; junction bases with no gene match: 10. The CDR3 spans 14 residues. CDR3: CSAGTGTGLYEQYF. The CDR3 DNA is TGCAGTGCCGGTACCGGGACAGGCCTCTACGAGCAGTACTTC.

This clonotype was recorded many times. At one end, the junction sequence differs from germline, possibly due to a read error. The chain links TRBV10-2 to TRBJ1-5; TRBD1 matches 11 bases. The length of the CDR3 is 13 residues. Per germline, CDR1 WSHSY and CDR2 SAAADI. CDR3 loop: CASSGQGAQPQHF. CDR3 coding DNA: TGTGCCAGCAGCGGACAGGGGGCTCAGCCCCAGCATTTT.

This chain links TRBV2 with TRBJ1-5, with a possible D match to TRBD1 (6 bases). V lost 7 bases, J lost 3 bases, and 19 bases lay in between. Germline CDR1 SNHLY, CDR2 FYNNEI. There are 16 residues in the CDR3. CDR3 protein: CASKEQGRLNNQPQHF. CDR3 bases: TGTGCCAGCAAAGAACAGGGACGGTTAAACAATCAGCCCCAGCATTTT.

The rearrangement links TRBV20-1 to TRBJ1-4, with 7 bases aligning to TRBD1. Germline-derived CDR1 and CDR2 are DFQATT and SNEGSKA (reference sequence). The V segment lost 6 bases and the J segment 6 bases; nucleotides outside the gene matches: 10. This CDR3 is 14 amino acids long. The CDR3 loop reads CSARGDSFYEKLFF. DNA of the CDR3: TGCAGTGCCAGGGGGGACAGCTTTTATGAAAAACTGTTTTTT.

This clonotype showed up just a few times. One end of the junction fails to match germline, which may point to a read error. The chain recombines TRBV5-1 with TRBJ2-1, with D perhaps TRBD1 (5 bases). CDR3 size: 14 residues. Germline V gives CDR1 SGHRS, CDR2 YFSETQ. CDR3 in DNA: TGCGCCAGCAACCAGGGTATTTCCTACAATGAGCAGCTCTTC. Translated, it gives CASNQGISYNEQLF.

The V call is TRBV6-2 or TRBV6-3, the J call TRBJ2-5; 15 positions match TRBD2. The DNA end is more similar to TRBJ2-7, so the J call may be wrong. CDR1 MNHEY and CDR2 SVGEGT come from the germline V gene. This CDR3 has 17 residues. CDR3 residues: CASNPRTSGRDSYEQYF. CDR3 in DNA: TGTGCCAGCAACCCGAGGACTAGCGGGAGGGATTCCTACGAGCAGTACTTC.

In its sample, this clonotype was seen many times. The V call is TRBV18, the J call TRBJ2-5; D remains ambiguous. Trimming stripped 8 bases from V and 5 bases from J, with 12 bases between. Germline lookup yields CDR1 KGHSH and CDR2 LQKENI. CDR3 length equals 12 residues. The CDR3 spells CASSPPAETQYF. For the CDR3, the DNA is TGTGCCAGCAGCCCCCCCGCGGAGACCCAGTACTTC. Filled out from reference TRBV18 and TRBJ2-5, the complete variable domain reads NAGVMQNPRHLVRRRGQEARLRCSPMKGHSHVYWYRQLPEEGLKFMVYLQKENIIDESGMPKERFSAEFPKEGPSILRIQQVVRGDSAAYFCASSPPAETQYFGPGTRLLVL.

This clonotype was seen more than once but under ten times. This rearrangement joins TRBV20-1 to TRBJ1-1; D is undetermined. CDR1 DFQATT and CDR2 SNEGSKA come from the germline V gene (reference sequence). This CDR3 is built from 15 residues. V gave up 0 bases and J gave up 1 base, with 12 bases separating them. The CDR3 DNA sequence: TGCAGTGCTAGAGAGGTAGGCCACCCGAACACTGAAGCTTTCTTT. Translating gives CSAREVGHPNTEAFF.

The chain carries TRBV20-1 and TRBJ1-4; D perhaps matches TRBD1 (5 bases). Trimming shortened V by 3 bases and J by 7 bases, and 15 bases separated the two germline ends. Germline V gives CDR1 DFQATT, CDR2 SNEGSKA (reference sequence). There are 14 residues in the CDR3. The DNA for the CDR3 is TGCAGTGCTAGGGACGCCTTAAGGGGTGAAAAACTGTTTTTT. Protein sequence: CSARDALRGEKLFF.

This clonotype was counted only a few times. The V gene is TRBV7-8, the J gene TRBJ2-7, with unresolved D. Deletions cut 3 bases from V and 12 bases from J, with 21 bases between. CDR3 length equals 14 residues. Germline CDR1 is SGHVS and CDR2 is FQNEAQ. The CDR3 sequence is CASSFDPSVGSGYF. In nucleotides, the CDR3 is TGTGCCAGCAGCTTTGACCCGTCGGTGGGATCCGGGTACTTC.

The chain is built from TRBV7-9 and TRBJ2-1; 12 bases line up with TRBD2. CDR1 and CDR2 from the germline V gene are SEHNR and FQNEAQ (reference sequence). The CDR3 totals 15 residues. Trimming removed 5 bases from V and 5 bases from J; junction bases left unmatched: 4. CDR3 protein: CASSTTSGSNNEQFF. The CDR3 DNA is TGTGCCAGCAGCACGACTAGCGGGAGTAACAATGAGCAGTTCTTC.

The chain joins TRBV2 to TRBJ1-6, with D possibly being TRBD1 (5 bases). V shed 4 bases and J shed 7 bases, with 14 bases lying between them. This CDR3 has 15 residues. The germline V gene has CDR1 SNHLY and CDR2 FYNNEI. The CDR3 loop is CASSGAAGRNSPLHF. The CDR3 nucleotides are TGTGCCAGCAGTGGGGCGGCAGGGAGGAATTCACCCCTCCACTTT.

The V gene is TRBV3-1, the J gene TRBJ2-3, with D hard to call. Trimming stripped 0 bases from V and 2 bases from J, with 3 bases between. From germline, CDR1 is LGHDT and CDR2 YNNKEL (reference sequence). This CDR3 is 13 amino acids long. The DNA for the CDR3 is TGTGCCAGCAGCCAAGATGTCACAGATACGCAGTATTTT. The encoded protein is CASSQDVTDTQYF.

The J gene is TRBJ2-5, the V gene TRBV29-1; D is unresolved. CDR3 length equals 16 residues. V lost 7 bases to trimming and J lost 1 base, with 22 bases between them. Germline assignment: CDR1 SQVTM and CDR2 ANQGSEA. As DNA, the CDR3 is TGCAGCGGGAAACTTCGGGTTAGCTTTCCCCAAGAGACCCAGTACTTC. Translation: CSGKLRVSFPQETQYF.